The source of this T cell receptor beta chain is a study of CD8+ T cells in alopecia areata. Study-level findings and limits: A large proportion of expanded lesional clones were detected persisting in scalp and blood during tofacitinib.

Sample treatment: oral pan-JAK inhibitor, 5-10 mg twice daily. Germline V gene data show CDR1 as GTSNPN and CDR2 as SVGIG (reference sequence). The CDR3 is 16 residues long. To note about this clone: Its antigen is undetermined. The junction does not match germline at one end; this may be a read error.

As the sequencing template, cDNA was produced by extracting RNA and reverse transcribing it. The assay was immunoSEQ multiplex PCR, and TCRdb's table has in-frame clones only and misses some. The sample has over 150,000 clones; about three fifths are singletons. The receptor comes from a human donor with alopecia areata. Sequencing was performed on CD4+ T cells sorted from blood, taken at week 4, from a patient treated with tofacitinib. The chain links TRBV30 to TRBJ1-1; the match to TRBD1 covers 12 bases. CDR3 amino acids: CAGSRDRGRVRTEAFF. CDR3 sequence (DNA): TGTGCCGGGAGCCGGGACAGGGGGCGCGTACGGACTGAAGCTTTCTTT. Full variable domain (outside the CDR3, taken from reference TRBV30 and TRBJ1-1): SQTIHQWPATLVQPVGSPLSLECTVEGTSNPNLYWYRQAAGRGLQLLFYSVGIGQISSEVPQNLSASRPQDRQFILSSKKLLLSDSGFYLCAGSRDRGRVRTEAFFGQGTRLTVV.